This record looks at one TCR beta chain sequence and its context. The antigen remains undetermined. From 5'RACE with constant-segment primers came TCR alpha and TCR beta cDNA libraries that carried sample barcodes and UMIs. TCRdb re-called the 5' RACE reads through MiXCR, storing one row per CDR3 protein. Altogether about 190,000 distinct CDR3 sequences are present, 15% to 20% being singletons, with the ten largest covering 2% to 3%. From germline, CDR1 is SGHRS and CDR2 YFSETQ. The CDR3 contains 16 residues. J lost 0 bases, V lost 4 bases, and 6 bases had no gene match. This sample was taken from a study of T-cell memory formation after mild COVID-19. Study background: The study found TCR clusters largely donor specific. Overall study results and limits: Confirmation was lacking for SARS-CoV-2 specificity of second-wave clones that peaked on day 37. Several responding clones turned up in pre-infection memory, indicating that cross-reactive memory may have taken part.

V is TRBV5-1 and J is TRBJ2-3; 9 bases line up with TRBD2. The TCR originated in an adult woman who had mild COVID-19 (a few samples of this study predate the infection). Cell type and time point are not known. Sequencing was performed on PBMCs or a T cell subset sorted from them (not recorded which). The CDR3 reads CASSARSGGSTDTQYF. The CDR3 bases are TGCGCCAGCAGCGCGAGAAGCGGGGGGAGCACAGATACGCAGTATTTT. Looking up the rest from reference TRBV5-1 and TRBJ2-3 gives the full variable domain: KAGVTQTPRYLIKTRGQQVTLSCSPISGHRSVSWYQQTPGQGLQFLFEYFSETQRNKGNFPGRFSGRQFSNSRSEMNVSTLELGDSALYLCASSARSGGSTDTQYFGPGTRLTVL.